Listed below are T cell receptor beta chains from one sample, sequenced in a study of OX40 agonist ivuxolimab in advanced cancers. Method: immunoSEQ multiplex PCR; TCRdb's copy keeps in-frame clones and lacks some. The sample lists under 65,000 clones, approximately 90% occurring once. The sample consisted of CD4+ or CD8+ T cells sorted from blood, taken in a trial of the OX40 agonist ivuxolimab. These receptors originate from an adult with an advanced solid tumor such as melanoma, head and neck, liver or kidney cancer. Each CDR3 is given with its conserved first and last residue. D genes are given only for firm matches. The size field is filled for only some rows; it gives once, few, many or a size class.

clone size,J gene,D gene,V gene,CDR3 protein,CDR3 DNA
-,TRBJ2-2,TRBD1,TRBV5-4,CASSFGTGADTGELFF,TGTGCCAGCAGCTTTGGGACAGGGGCGGACACCGGGGAGCTGTTTTTT
-,TRBJ1-5,TRBD1,TRBV6-1,CASSGQGALSNQPQHF,TGTGCCAGCAGTGGCCAGGGGGCGCTTAGCAATCAGCCCCAGCATTTT
-,TRBJ2-5,-,TRBV5-1,CASSSSGNTQETQYF,TGCGCCAGCAGCAGTAGCGGTAACACCCAAGAGACCCAGTACTTC
-,TRBJ2-7,TRBD1,TRBV7-9,CASSLGWTGGLNEQYF,TGTGCCAGCAGCTTAGGTTGGACAGGGGGACTCAACGAGCAGTACTTC
-,TRBJ2-7,-,TRBV7-2,CASSLGDRPYEQYF,TGTGCCAGCAGCTTAGGTGACAGGCCCTACGAGCAGTACTTC
few,TRBJ2-5,-,TRBV25-1,CASSERRPGARETQYF,TGTGCCAGCAGTGAACGGAGGCCAGGGGCGAGGGAGACCCAGTACTTC
-,TRBJ1-1,TRBD1,TRBV2,CASSADRASTEAFF,TGTGCCAGCAGTGCCGACAGGGCGAGCACTGAAGCTTTCTTT
-,TRBJ1-5,-,TRBV7-2,CASSLGGAGGQPQHF,TGTGCCAGCAGCCTAGGGGGGGCTGGAGGGCAGCCCCAGCATTTT
-,TRBJ1-4,-,TRBV5-1,CASSLEVMGYPPTNEKLFF,TGCGCCAGCAGCTTGGAGGTAATGGGATATCCCCCAACTAATGAAAAACTGTTTTTT
-,TRBJ2-1,-,TRBV7-9,CASSLILGGYNEQFF,TGTGCCAGCAGCTTAATCCTAGGGGGCTACAATGAGCAGTTCTTC
-,TRBJ1-1,-,TRBV2,CASSLQGRTEAFF,TGTGCCAGCAGTTTACAGGGAAGGACTGAAGCTTTCTTT
once,TRBJ2-7,-,TRBV4-3,CASSLAEGDYEQYF,TGCGCCAGCAGCCTCGCGGAGGGAGACTACGAGCAGTACTTC
-,TRBJ2-1,-,TRBV5-1,CASSLGLGDEQFF,TGCGCCAGCAGCTTGGGACTAGGCGATGAGCAGTTCTTC
-,TRBJ2-7,TRBD1,TRBV11-2,CASSYGQGYEQYF,TGTGCCAGCAGCTACGGACAGGGCTACGAGCAGTACTTC
-,TRBJ1-2,-,TRBV5-1,CASSLAGSNYGYTF,TGCGCCAGCAGCTTGGCCGGGTCTAACTATGGCTACACCTTC
-,TRBJ1-5,-,TRBV28,CASSPPLTLYSNQPQHF,TGTGCCAGCAGTCCCCCCCTGACACTTTATAGCAATCAGCCCCAGCATTTT
-,TRBJ1-1,TRBD1,TRBV27,CASWDSQNTEAFF,TGTGCCAGCTGGGACAGTCAGAACACTGAAGCTTTCTTT
-,TRBJ1-5,-,TRBV6-1,CASNLMGGEQPQHF,TGTGCCAGCAACCTGATGGGGGGAGAACAGCCCCAGCATTTT
-,TRBJ2-7,-,TRBV5-1,CASSYPRGGQYEQYF,TGCGCCAGCAGCTATCCCCGGGGAGGCCAGTACGAGCAGTACTTC
-,TRBJ2-1,TRBD1,TRBV29-1,CSVKGQGVGNEQFF,TGCAGCGTTAAAGGACAGGGAGTGGGCAATGAGCAGTTCTTC
-,TRBJ1-2,-,TRBV7-9,CASSLETRTNYGYTF,TGTGCCAGCAGCTTGGAAACCAGAACTAACTATGGCTACACCTTC
-,TRBJ2-3,-,TRBV7-2,CASSLVSLRDTQYF,TGTGCCAGCAGCTTAGTCAGTCTAAGGGATACGCAGTATTTT
-,TRBJ2-7,TRBD1,TRBV7-2,CASSAGTGSVHEQYF,TGTGCCAGCAGCGCCGGGACAGGGTCGGTGCACGAGCAGTACTTC
-,TRBJ1-2,-,TRBV6-5,CASSYVKGGVYGYTF,TGTGCCAGCAGTTACGTGAAGGGCGGCGTCTATGGCTACACCTTC
-,TRBJ2-3,-,TRBV7-9,CASSQWGTSTDTQYF,TGTGCCAGCAGTCAATGGGGGACAAGCACAGATACGCAGTATTTT
-,TRBJ1-5,-,TRBV18,CASSPGREDQPQHF,TGTGCCAGCTCACCAGGGCGTGAAGATCAGCCCCAGCATTTT
-,TRBJ1-2,-,TRBV19,CASSISAANYGYTF,TGTGCCAGTAGTATATCGGCAGCTAACTATGGCTACACCTTC
-,TRBJ2-7,TRBD1,TRBV6-1,CASSARTGLSYEQYF,TGTGCCAGCAGTGCACGGACAGGGTTATCCTACGAGCAGTACTTC
-,TRBJ1-1,-,TRBV5-1,CASHKNPGQNTEAFF,TGCGCCAGCCACAAAAACCCGGGGCAGAACACCGAAGCTTTCTTT
-,TRBJ2-7,-,TRBV6-1,CASSDAGSAYEQYF,TGTGCCAGCAGTGATGCCGGGAGCGCCTACGAGCAGTACTTC
-,TRBJ1-5,TRBD1,TRBV19,CASSTQTGGNQPQHF,TGTGCCAGTAGTACCCAAACAGGGGGCAATCAGCCCCAGCATTTT
-,TRBJ2-3,-,TRBV4-1,CASSQWAALQNRYF,TGCGCCAGCAGCCAATGGGCCGCGCTTCAAAATCGGTATTTT
-,TRBJ2-7,TRBD2,TRBV27,CASSFGLAGEGEQYF,TGTGCCAGCAGTTTCGGACTAGCGGGAGAGGGCGAGCAGTACTTC
-,TRBJ1-1,-,TRBV5-1,CASSIQGWNTEAFF,TGCGCCAGCAGCATACAGGGCTGGAACACTGAAGCTTTCTTT
-,TRBJ2-2,-,TRBV7-9,CASSFTTSSGELFF,TGTGCCAGCAGCTTTACGACTAGTTCCGGGGAGCTGTTTTTT
-,TRBJ2-1,TRBD2,TRBV5-1,CASSPTSGESYNEQFF,TGCGCCAGCAGCCCGACTAGCGGGGAATCCTACAATGAGCAGTTCTTC
-,TRBJ1-5,-,TRBV19,CATGKGNQPQHF,TGTGCCACTGGGAAGGGCAATCAGCCCCAGCATTTT
-,TRBJ2-1,-,TRBV5-1,CASSVGLSEQFF,TGCGCCAGCAGCGTCGGATTAAGCGAGCAGTTCTTC
-,TRBJ2-5,TRBD2,TRBV9,CASRDYSGTRQETQYF,TGTGCCAGCAGGGATTATAGCGGGACGCGTCAAGAGACCCAGTACTTC
-,TRBJ2-1,TRBD2,TRBV4-1,CASSQRAGVISYNEQFF,TGCGCCAGCAGCCAAAGAGCGGGGGTGATCTCCTACAATGAGCAGTTCTTC
-,TRBJ1-1,-,TRBV29-1,CSVARDPRNTEAFF,TGCAGCGTTGCCCGGGACCCAAGGAACACTGAAGCTTTCTTT
-,TRBJ2-7,-,TRBV19,CASSRAPGASEQYF,TGTGCCAGTAGTAGGGCCCCTGGGGCTTCCGAGCAGTACTTC
-,TRBJ2-5,-,TRBV5-1,CASSLGGAPQETQYF,TGCGCCAGCAGCTTGGGGGGTGCTCCGCAAGAGACCCAGTACTTC
-,TRBJ1-6,-,TRBV6-1,CASSEFPFSYNSPLHF,TGTGCCAGCAGTGAATTTCCTTTCTCCTATAATTCACCCCTCCACTTT
-,TRBJ1-2,-,TRBV29-1,CSVDYGPDGGGYTF,TGCAGCGTTGATTATGGGCCGGACGGCGGGGGCTACACCTTC
-,TRBJ1-1,TRBD1,TRBV11-2,CASSSFRGAGEAFF,TGTGCCAGCAGCTCCTTCAGGGGGGCCGGAGAAGCTTTCTTT
-,TRBJ1-5,-,TRBV18,CASSPGAIDYSNQPQHF,TGTGCCAGCTCACCCGGGGCCATTGATTATAGCAATCAGCCCCAGCATTTT
-,TRBJ2-7,TRBD2,TRBV18,CASSPTGTSRDEQYF,TGTGCCAGCTCACCGACCGGGACTAGTAGAGACGAGCAGTACTTC